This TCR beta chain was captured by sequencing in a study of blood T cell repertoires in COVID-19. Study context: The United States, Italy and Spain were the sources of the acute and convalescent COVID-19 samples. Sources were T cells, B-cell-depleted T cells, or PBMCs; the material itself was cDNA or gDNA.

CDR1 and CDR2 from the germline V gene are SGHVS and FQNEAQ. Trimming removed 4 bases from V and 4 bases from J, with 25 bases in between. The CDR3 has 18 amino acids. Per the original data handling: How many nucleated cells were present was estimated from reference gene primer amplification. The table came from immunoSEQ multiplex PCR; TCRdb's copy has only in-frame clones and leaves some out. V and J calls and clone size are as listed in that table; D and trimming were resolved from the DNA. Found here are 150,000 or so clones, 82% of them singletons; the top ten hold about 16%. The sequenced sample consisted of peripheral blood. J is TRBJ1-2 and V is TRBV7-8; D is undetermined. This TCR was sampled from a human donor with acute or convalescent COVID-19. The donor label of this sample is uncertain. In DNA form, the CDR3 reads TGTGCCAGCAGCTCCTCTCGGTGGGCCGTCGTAGGTGGCTATGGCTACACCTTC. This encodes CASSSSRWAVVGGYGYTF.